What follows are 4 T cell receptor beta chains derived from one specimen sequenced in a study of shared clonotypes between healthy human individuals. Sequenced by immunoSEQ multiplex PCR; TCRdb stores in-frame clones only, minus some. The sample lists 2 million to 2.5 million clones; 90% to 97% were seen once. Sequencing input: naive CD4+ T cells sorted from blood. Subset specified: CD45RA+ positively selected. The receptor source for this set is a man between 18 and 35 years old in good health.

The chain uses TRBV6-5 and TRBJ2-2; possibly TRBD2 for D (6 bases). V was shortened by 7 bases and J by 4 bases, with 13 bases between the two germline ends. Germline CDR1 and CDR2: MNHEY and SVGAGI. The CDR3 loop spans 14 amino acids. CDR3 loop: CASIKTGVTGELFF. In DNA form, the CDR3 reads TGTGCCAGCATCAAAACGGGGGTCACCGGGGAGCTGTTTTTT.

The chain recombines TRBV7-2 with TRBJ2-1, with no clear D. Germline CDR1 and CDR2: SGHTA and FQGNSA. The CDR3 spans 13 residues. With 3 bases removed from V and 15 bases from J, the gap between germline ends came to 18 bases. The CDR3 nucleotides read TGTGCCAGCAGCTTCCGGGCCCTCCTCGGTCGGTTCTTC. This encodes CASSFRALLGRFF. Together with reference TRBV7-2 and TRBJ2-1, the CDR3 gives the full variable domain: GAGVSQSPSNKVTEKGKDVELRCDPISGHTALYWYRQSLGQGLEFLIYFQGNSAPDKSGLPSDRFSAERTGGSVSTLTIQRTQQEDSAVYLCASSFRALLGRFFGPGTRLTVL.

This clone appeared once. The chain couples TRBV11-2 to TRBJ1-1; no firm D call. The CDR3 totals 14 residues. Trimming took off 7 bases at V and 0 bases at J, with 12 bases between the two ends. The germline V gene has CDR1 SGHAT and CDR2 FQNNGV. The CDR3: CASTGYPMNTEAFF. Here the CDR3 DNA reads TGTGCCAGCACGGGGTACCCCATGAACACTGAAGCTTTCTTT.

The genes are TRBV4-2 and TRBJ1-2; no reliable D call. Germline assignment: CDR1 LGHNA and CDR2 YNFKEQ. The V end was cut by 1 base, the J end by 0 bases, with 12 bases between. CDR3 length: 16 residues. DNA for the CDR3: TGTGCCAGCAGCCAAGTTTCGGCTGGAGCTAACTATGGCTACACCTTC. It encodes CASSQVSAGANYGYTF.